The 23 T cell receptor beta chains presented below share a single source sample, sequenced in a study of OX40 agonist ivuxolimab in advanced cancers. Clones were sequenced by immunoSEQ multiplex PCR, and TCRdb holds only the in-frame ones, with some missing. The data hold some 82,000 clones, with around 94% observed a single time. Sequencing used CD4+ or CD8+ T cells sorted from blood, obtained in a trial of the OX40 agonist ivuxolimab. The receptors come from an adult with an advanced solid tumor such as melanoma, head and neck, liver or kidney cancer.

This clone was counted only a few times. The chain links TRBV4-3 to TRBJ1-5; a weak D match, TRBD1 (6 bases). Per the germline V gene, CDR1 is LGHNA and CDR2 is YSLEER. This CDR3 comprises 15 residues. V gave up 0 bases and J gave up 3 bases, with 9 bases separating them. This CDR3 is CASSQDRGNNQPQHF. CDR3 nucleotide sequence: TGCGCCAGCAGCCAAGATAGGGGGAACAATCAGCCCCAGCATTTT.

The chain couples TRBV6-5 to TRBJ1-5; D call uncertain. V dropped 2 bases and J dropped 7 bases, with 12 bases sitting between them. The CDR3 is 14 residues long. Germline CDR1 and CDR2: MNHEY and SVGAGI. The CDR3 loop is CASSYDLVGQPQHF. In DNA form, the CDR3 reads TGTGCCAGCAGTTACGATTTAGTGGGCCAGCCCCAGCATTTT.

This clone was counted between two and nine times. The gene calls are TRBV19 and TRBJ1-5, with D unclear. CDR3 length: 13 amino acids. The ends were cut back, 3 bases at V and 7 bases at J, with 10 bases in the middle. The germline gives CDR1 LNHDA, CDR2 SQIVND (reference sequence). The CDR3 spells CASSIIPQQPQHF. The CDR3 DNA reads TGTGCCAGTAGTATCATACCACAACAGCCCCAGCATTTT.

This rearrangement joins TRBV28 to TRBJ2-3; D ambiguous. The CDR3 length is 15 residues. Trimming removed 6 bases at V and 3 bases at J, with 16 bases between. Per germline, CDR1 MDHEN and CDR2 SYDVKM. As DNA, the CDR3 is TGTGCCAGCAGGTCGGCGCGTAGCAGAACAGATACGCAGTATTTT. It translates to CASRSARSRTDTQYF.

The chain combines TRBV2 with TRBJ1-1; D uncertain. The germline V and J ends were trimmed by 5 bases and 5 bases, with 9 bases remaining between them. The CDR3 loop spans 12 amino acids. The germline gives CDR1 SNHLY, CDR2 FYNNEI. Written as DNA, the CDR3 is TGTGCCAGCAGTTACAGTGGGACTGAAGCTTTCTTT. Residues: CASSYSGTEAFF.

The chain couples TRBV29-1 to TRBJ1-2, with TRBD1 as a possible D gene (6 bases). The CDR3 sequence is 12 residues long. V lost 3 bases, J lost 7 bases, and 12 bases lay in between. The germline CDR1 and CDR2 sequences are SQVTM and ANQGSEA. The CDR3 region is CSVDGDTPGYTF. The CDR3 DNA is TGCAGCGTTGATGGGGACACTCCTGGCTACACCTTC.

J is TRBJ2-2 and V is TRBV27, with 7 bases fitting TRBD1. Losses at the gene ends were 2 bases for V and 7 bases for J; bases not matched to a gene: 7. The germline V gene encodes CDR1 MNHEY and CDR2 SMNVEV (reference sequence). The CDR3 loop spans 15 amino acids. This CDR3 is CASSLTRGSVGELFF. The CDR3 nucleotides are TGTGCCAGCAGTTTAACCAGGGGGTCCGTCGGGGAGCTGTTTTTT.

Points on this clone: At one end the junction does not follow the germline gene, possibly because of a read error. This chain joins TRBV7-2 and TRBJ1-4; 9 positions match TRBD1. Germline V gene sequence: CDR1 SGHTA, CDR2 FQGNSA. This CDR3 is built from 13 residues. This CDR3 reads CASSLGPRDRENF. CDR3 coding DNA: TGTGCCAGCAGCTTAGGGCCTAGGGACAGGGAGAATTTT.

This chain connects TRBV6-6 to TRBJ1-4; D is unresolved. The V gene lost 3 bases and the J gene lost 0 bases, with 11 bases spanning the gap. The V gene's germline CDR1 is MNHNY and CDR2 SVGAGI (reference sequence). This CDR3 is built from 16 residues. The CDR3 nucleotides read TGTGCCAGCAGTTATCCAACAGCCGCAACTAATGAAAAACTGTTTTTT. It translates to CASSYPTAATNEKLFF.

The chain joins TRBV11-3 to TRBJ2-1, with a possible D match to TRBD2 (5 bases). The germline V gene has CDR1 SGHNT and CDR2 YENEEA. CDR3 length: 14 residues. V dropped 6 bases and J dropped 6 bases, with 15 bases sitting between them. The CDR3 DNA sequence: TGTGCCAGCAGTGACGAGGGCCGAACCAATGAGCAGTTCTTC. It translates to CASSDEGRTNEQFF.

This clone is medium-sized within its sample. The chain links TRBV4-2 to TRBJ1-2; D might be TRBD1 (6 bases). Germline CDR1 is LGHNA and CDR2 is YNFKEQ. The V end was cut by 1 base, the J end by 8 bases, with 20 bases between. The CDR3 runs to 16 residues. The CDR3, as DNA: TGTGCCAGCAGCCAAGCCGGGGGCAAAAGCGTGGAAGGCTACACCTTC. The encoded protein is CASSQAGGKSVEGYTF.

The count of this clone is one. The genes are TRBV30 and TRBJ1-2; D is unclear. The V gene's germline CDR1 is GTSNPN and CDR2 SVGIG (reference sequence). V was cut by 0 bases and J by 3 bases, with 11 bases left in between. The CDR3 consists of 14 residues. The CDR3, as DNA: TGTGCCTGGAGTGTCGGCGGCGGCCACTATGGCTACACCTTC. Translated: CAWSVGGGHYGYTF.

The rearrangement uses TRBV28 and TRBJ2-7; D gene ambiguous. The CDR3 consists of 15 residues. Trimming took off 4 bases at V and 4 bases at J, with 17 bases between the two ends. Germline V gene data show CDR1 as MDHEN and CDR2 as SYDVKM. In DNA, the CDR3 is TGTGCCAGCAGTTCCGTGGAGCTCTTTAGTTACGAGCAGTACTTC. This encodes CASSSVELFSYEQYF. The full variable domain, rest sourced from reference TRBV28 and TRBJ2-7, is DVKVTQSSRYLVKRTGEKVFLECVQDMDHENMFWYRQDPGLGLRLIYFSYDVKMKEKGDIPEGYSVSREKKERFSLILESASTNQTSMYLCASSSVELFSYEQYFGPGTRLTVT.

The chain has TRBV15 and TRBJ2-7, with 8 positions matching TRBD2. The CDR3 contains 14 residues. Germline loops: CDR1 LNHNV, CDR2 YYDKDF (reference sequence). V lost 5 bases and J lost 6; bases outside the gene matches: 9. The chain's CDR3 is CATSRTGTRGEQYF. DNA of the CDR3: TGTGCCACCAGCCGTACCGGGACTAGAGGCGAGCAGTACTTC.

This clone was recorded a few times. J is TRBJ1-5 and V is TRBV4-2; D remains ambiguous. The CDR3 has 15 residues. V gave up 3 bases and J gave up 0 bases, with 9 bases separating them. Germline lookup yields CDR1 LGHNA and CDR2 YNFKEQ. CDR3 sequence reads: CASSQVTSSNQPQHF. In nucleotides, the CDR3 is TGTGCCAGCAGCCAGGTCACAAGTAGCAATCAGCCCCAGCATTTT.

The J gene is TRBJ1-1, the V gene TRBV19; perhaps TRBD1 as D (6 bases). V lost 6 bases to trimming and J lost 2 bases, with 19 bases between them. This CDR3 comprises 16 residues. Germline V gene data show CDR1 as LNHDA and CDR2 as SQIVND (reference sequence). CDR3: CASSPLPRQANTEAFF. In nucleotides, the CDR3 is TGTGCCAGTAGCCCTCTCCCCCGACAGGCTAACACTGAAGCTTTCTTT.

The chain joins TRBV4-3 to TRBJ1-3; D is unresolved. Per germline, CDR1 LGHNA and CDR2 YSLEER. The germline V and J ends were trimmed by 0 bases and 4 bases, with 10 bases remaining between them. This CDR3 region has 15 residues. The CDR3 DNA reads TGCGCCAGCAGCCAAGATCGGGGTTTGGGAAACACCATATATTTT. It specifies CASSQDRGLGNTIYF.

The chain carries TRBV9 and TRBJ2-3; TRBD2 is a possible D gene (5 bases). The CDR3 has 14 amino acids. The germline gives CDR1 SGDLS, CDR2 YYNGEE. Trimming removed 2 bases from V and 1 base from J, with 8 bases in between. CDR3 amino acids: CASSVSRGTDTQYF. The CDR3 coding sequence is TGTGCCAGCAGCGTGTCGAGGGGCACAGATACGCAGTATTTT.

The V gene is TRBV7-2, the J gene TRBJ1-5, with D tentatively TRBD1 (5 bases). The CDR3 loop spans 14 amino acids. Germline V gives CDR1 SGHTA, CDR2 FQGNSA. Deletions cut 5 bases from V and 1 base from J, with 9 bases between. The DNA of the CDR3 is TGTGCCAGCAGCGAATGGGACAGCAATCAGCCCCAGCATTTT. Protein product: CASSEWDSNQPQHF.

By sample fraction, this clone is medium-sized (0.01 to 0.1%). V usage is TRBV15 and J usage is TRBJ2-7; D possibly corresponds to TRBD1 (8 bases). Germline V CDR1 and CDR2: LNHNV, YYDKDF (reference sequence). The CDR3 is made up of 17 amino acids. V gave up 2 bases and J gave up 7 bases, with 24 bases separating them. This CDR3 reads CATSRIPYQQGEGEQYF. The CDR3 region has the DNA TGTGCCACCAGCAGAATCCCGTACCAACAGGGGGAGGGGGAGCAGTACTTC.

The chain carries TRBV13 and TRBJ2-2, with D tentatively TRBD1 (6 bases). Germline CDR1 and CDR2: PRHDT and FYEKMQ (reference sequence). The CDR3 runs 14 residues. V was clipped by 4 bases and J by 3 bases, with 9 bases between them. This CDR3 reads CASSYGTHTGELFF. CDR3 nucleotides: TGTGCCAGCAGCTACGGGACACACACCGGGGAGCTGTTTTTT.

The CDR3 nucleotides are TGTGCCAGCTGGTTGGGGGGGCTTGGGGCCAACGTCCTGACTTTC. Its protein product is CASWLGGLGANVLTF. The chain employs TRBV6-1 and TRBJ2-6, with TRBD2 as a possible D gene (7 bases). This CDR3 has 15 residues. Germline loops: CDR1 MNHNS, CDR2 SASEGT. The V end lost 8 bases, the J end lost 3 bases, and 14 bases lay between the germline ends.

V and J are TRBV4-1 and TRBJ2-7; 8 bases map to TRBD1. The CDR3 has 15 residues. The germline gives CDR1 MGHRA, CDR2 YSYEKL. The V segment lost 6 bases and the J segment 2 bases; nucleotides outside the gene matches: 9. The CDR3 nucleotides read TGCGCCAGCAGTTTTGACAGGGGACGTCCCTACGAGCAGTACTTC. Translating it yields CASSFDRGRPYEQYF.